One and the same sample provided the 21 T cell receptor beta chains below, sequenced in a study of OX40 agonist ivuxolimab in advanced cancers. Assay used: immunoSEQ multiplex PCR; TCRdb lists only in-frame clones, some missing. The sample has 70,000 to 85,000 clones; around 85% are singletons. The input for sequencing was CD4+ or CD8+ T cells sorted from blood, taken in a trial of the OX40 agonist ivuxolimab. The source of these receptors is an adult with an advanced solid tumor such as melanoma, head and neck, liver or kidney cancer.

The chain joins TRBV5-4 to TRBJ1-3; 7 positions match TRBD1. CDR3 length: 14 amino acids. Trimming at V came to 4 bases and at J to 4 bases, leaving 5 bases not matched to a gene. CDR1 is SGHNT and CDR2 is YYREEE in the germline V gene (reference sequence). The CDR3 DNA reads TGTGCCAGCAGCCCACAGGGGACCGGAAACACCATATATTTT. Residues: CASSPQGTGNTIYF. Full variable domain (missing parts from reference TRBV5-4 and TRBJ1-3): ETGVTQSPTHLIKTRGQQVTLRCSSQSGHNTVSWYQQALGQGPQFIFQYYREEENGRGNFPPRFSGLQFPNYSSELNVNALELDDSALYLCASSPQGTGNTIYFGEGSWLTVV.

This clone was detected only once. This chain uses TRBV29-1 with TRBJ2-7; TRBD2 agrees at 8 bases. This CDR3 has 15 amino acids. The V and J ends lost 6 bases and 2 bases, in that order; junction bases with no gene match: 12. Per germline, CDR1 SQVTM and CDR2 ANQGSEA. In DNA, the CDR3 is TGCAGCGTAGCCTTAGCGGGACATAACACCTACGAGCAGTACTTC. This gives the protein CSVALAGHNTYEQYF.

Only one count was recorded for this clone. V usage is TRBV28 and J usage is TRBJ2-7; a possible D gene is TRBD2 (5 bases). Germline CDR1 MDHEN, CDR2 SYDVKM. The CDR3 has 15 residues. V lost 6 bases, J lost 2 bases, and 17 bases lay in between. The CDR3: CASSLPLVGAYEQYF. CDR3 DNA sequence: TGTGCCAGCAGCCTCCCCTTGGTGGGAGCCTACGAGCAGTACTTC.

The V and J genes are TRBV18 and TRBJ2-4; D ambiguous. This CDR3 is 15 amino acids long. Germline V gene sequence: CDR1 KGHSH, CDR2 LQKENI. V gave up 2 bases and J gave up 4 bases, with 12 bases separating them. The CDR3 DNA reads TGTGCCAGCTCACCAGGGCTAATAACTAAAAACATTCAGTACTTC. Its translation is CASSPGLITKNIQYF. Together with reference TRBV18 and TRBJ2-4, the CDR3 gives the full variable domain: NAGVMQNPRHLVRRRGQEARLRCSPMKGHSHVYWYRQLPEEGLKFMVYLQKENIIDESGMPKERFSAEFPKEGPSILRIQQVVRGDSAAYFCASSPGLITKNIQYFGAGTRLSVL.

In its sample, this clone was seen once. CDR3 DNA: TGTGCCAGCAGCTTGAGGATTGGCTACGAGCAGTACTTC. Its translation: CASSLRIGYEQYF. V is TRBV5-6 and J is TRBJ2-7; D ambiguous. The CDR3 consists of 13 residues. The germline CDR1 and CDR2 sequences are SGHDT and YYEEEE. V was cut by 1 base and J by 3 bases, with 8 bases left in between.

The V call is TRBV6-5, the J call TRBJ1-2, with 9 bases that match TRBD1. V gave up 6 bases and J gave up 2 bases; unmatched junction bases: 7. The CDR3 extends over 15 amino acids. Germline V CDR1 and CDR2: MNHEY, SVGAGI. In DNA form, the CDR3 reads TGTGCCAGCAGCCGAACGGACAGGGGAAACTATGGCTACACCTTC. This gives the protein CASSRTDRGNYGYTF.

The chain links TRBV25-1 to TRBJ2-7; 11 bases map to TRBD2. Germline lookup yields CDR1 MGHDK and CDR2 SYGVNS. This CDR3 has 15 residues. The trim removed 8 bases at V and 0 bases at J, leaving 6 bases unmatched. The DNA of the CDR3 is TGTGCCAGCGGTTTAGCGGGAGGGAGCTCCTACGAGCAGTACTTC. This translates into CASGLAGGSSYEQYF.

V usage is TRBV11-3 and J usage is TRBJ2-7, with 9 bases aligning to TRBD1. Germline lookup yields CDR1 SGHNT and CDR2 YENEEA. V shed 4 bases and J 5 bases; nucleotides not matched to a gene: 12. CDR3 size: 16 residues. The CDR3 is CASSSQGGQGSHEQYF. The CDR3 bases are TGTGCCAGCAGCTCTCAAGGGGGACAGGGAAGCCACGAGCAGTACTTC.

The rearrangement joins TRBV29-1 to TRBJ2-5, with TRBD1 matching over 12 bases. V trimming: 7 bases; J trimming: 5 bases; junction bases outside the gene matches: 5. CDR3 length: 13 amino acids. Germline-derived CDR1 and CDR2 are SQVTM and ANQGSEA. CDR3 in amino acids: CSGDRGRGETQYF. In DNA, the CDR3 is TGCAGCGGGGACAGGGGGCGAGGGGAGACCCAGTACTTC.

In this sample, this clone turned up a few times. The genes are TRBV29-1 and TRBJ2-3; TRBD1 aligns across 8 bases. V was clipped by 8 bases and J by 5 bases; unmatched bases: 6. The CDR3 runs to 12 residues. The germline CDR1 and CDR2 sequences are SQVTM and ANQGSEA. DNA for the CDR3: TGCAGCTCTGGCAGGGGGCAAGATACGCAGTATTTT. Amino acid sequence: CSSGRGQDTQYF.

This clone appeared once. The CDR3 nucleotides are TGTGCCAGCAGCTTGGGCAGAAGCGCCTCCTACAATGAGCAGTTCTTC. This codes for CASSLGRSASYNEQFF. The chain joins TRBV5-5 to TRBJ2-1; D is unclear. Germline V gene data show CDR1 as SGHKS and CDR2 as YYEKEE (reference sequence). The CDR3 contains 16 residues. V lost 0 bases to trimming and J lost 0 bases, with 10 bases between them.

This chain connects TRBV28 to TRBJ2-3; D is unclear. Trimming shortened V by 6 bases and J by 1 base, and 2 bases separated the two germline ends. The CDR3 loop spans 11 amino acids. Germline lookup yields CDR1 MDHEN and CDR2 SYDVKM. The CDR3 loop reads CASSRTDTQYF. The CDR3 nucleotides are TGTGCCAGCAGCCGCACAGATACGCAGTATTTT.

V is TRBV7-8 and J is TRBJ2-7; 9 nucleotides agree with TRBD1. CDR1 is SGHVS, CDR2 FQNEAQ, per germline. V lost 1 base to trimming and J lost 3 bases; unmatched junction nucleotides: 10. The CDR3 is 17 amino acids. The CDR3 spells CASSLGTPGTGIYEQYF. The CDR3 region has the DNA TGTGCCAGCAGCTTAGGAACACCGGGGACAGGGATCTACGAGCAGTACTTC. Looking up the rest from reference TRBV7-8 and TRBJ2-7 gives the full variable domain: GAGVSQSPRYKVAKRGQDVALRCDPISGHVSLFWYQQALGQGPEFLTYFQNEAQLDKSGLPSDRFFAERPEGSVSTLKIQRTQQEDSAVYLCASSLGTPGTGIYEQYFGPGTRLTVT.

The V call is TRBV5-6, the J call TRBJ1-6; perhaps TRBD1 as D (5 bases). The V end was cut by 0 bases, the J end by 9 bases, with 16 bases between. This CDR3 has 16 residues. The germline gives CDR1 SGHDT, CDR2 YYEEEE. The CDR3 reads CASSLGGERRASPLHF. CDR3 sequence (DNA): TGTGCCAGCAGCTTGGGAGGGGAGCGCAGGGCTTCACCCCTCCACTTT.

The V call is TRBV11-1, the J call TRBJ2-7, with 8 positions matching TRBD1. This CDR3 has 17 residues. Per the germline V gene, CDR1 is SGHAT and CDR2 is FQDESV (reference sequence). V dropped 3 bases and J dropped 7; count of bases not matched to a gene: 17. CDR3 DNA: TGTGCCAGCAGCTTTACGGGGACAGGCGTCGGGGGAAGGGAGCAGTACTTC. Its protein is CASSFTGTGVGGREQYF.

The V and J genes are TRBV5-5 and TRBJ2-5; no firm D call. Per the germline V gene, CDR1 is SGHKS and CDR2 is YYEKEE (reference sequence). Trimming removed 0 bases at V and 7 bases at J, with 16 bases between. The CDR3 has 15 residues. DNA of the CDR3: TGTGCCAGCAGCTTGGCCGATAACACTTGGGGGACCCAGTACTTC. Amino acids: CASSLADNTWGTQYF. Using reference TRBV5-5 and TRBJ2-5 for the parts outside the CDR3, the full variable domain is DAGVTQSPTHLIKTRGQQVTLRCSPISGHKSVSWYQQVLGQGPQFIFQYYEKEERGRGNFPDRFSARQFPNYSSELNVNALLLGDSALYLCASSLADNTWGTQYFGPGTRLLVL.

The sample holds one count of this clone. CDR3 amino acids: CASSLASGRYEQYF. For the CDR3, the DNA is TGTGCCAGCAGTTTGGCGAGCGGGAGGTACGAGCAGTACTTC. The V gene is TRBV28, the J gene TRBJ2-7, with 9 bases matching TRBD2. V gave up 3 bases and J gave up 4 bases; unmatched junction bases: 4. CDR1 is MDHEN, CDR2 SYDVKM, per germline. The CDR3 contains 14 residues.

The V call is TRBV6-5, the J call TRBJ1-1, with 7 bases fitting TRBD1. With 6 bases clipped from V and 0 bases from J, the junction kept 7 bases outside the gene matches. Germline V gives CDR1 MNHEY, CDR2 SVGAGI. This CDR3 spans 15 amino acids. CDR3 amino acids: CASSLTGAMNTEAFF. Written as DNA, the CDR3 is TGTGCCAGCAGCCTTACAGGGGCCATGAACACTGAAGCTTTCTTT.

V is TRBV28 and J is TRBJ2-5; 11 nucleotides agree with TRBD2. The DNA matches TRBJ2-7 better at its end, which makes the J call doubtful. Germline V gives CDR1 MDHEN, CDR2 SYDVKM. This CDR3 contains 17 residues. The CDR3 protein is CASSPSSPGLAGYEQYF. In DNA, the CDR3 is TGTGCCAGCAGTCCCTCATCCCCAGGACTAGCGGGTTACGAGCAGTACTTC.

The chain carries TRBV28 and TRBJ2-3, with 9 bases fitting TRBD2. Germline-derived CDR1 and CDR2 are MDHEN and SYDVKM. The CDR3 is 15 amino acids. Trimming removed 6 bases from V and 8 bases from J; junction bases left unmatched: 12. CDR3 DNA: TGTGCCAGCAGAAGACTAGCGGAAACAACCGGTACGCAGTATTTT. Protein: CASRRLAETTGTQYF.

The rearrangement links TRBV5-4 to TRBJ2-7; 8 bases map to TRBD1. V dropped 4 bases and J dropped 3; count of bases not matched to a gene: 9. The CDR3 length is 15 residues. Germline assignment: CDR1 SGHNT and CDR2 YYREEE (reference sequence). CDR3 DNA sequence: TGTGCCAGCAGCAAACAGGACAGGGTTCTCTACGAGCAGTACTTC. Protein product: CASSKQDRVLYEQYF.